This T cell receptor (beta chain) stems from a study of T-cell reconstitution after alpha-beta-depleted transplantation in children. Broader study findings: T-cell counts and diversity at one year following transplant were attributed mainly to newly produced T cells.

It was with unique molecular identifiers that the TCRbeta library was prepared. TCRdb processed the PCR reads anew with MiXCR; each CDR3 protein has one entry. The data show about 1,000,000 distinct CDR3 sequences, roughly 29% seen once. The CDR3 covers 13 residues. CDR1 DFQATT and CDR2 SNEGSKA come from the germline V gene (reference sequence). The germline V and J ends were trimmed by 6 bases and 1 base, with 13 bases remaining between them. Note on this clonotype: As yet, its antigen is unknown.

This sequence joins TRBV20-1 and TRBJ2-7, with D possibly TRBD2 on 5 matching bases. The input for sequencing was PBMCs, mostly from graft donor cells, taken 360 days after TCRalphabeta/CD19-depleted stem cell transplant. The TCR was taken from a boy younger than two who had a stem cell transplant for SCID, so the T cells may come from the graft donor. CDR3 nucleotides: TGCAGTGCCCCGGGTAGGGAGTCCTACGAGCAGTACTTC. It is translated as CSAPGRESYEQYF.